A single sample is the source of the 9 T cell receptor beta chains below, sequenced in a study of blood T cells in healthy people across ages (dated by TCRdb to about 2015). Library method: 5' RACE. Sequencing was performed on an Illumina HiSeq 2500. A second PCR of about 6 to 11 cycles was run with a J-beta primer mix and a sample-barcoded 5' primer. Using fastp at Q25 and MiXCR, TCRdb reprocessed the public reads and kept productive beta chains. Rows matching on CDR3 protein sequence are summarized as one entry with the most common DNA and genes. This sample comprises about 1,800,000 distinct CDR3 sequences, roughly 28% of them detected only once. 7.7% of the sample lies in the top ten. Sequencing input: blood. These receptors were taken from a woman under 40 in good health.

As for this clonotype: Being one base from a much bigger clone, this may be a read error. The chain uses TRBV25-1 and TRBJ2-5; D unresolved. Per the germline V gene, CDR1 is MGHDK and CDR2 is SYGVNS. The CDR3 sequence is 16 residues long. CDR3 protein: CANSEAQGWRQETQYF. CDR3 sequence (DNA): TGTGCCAACAGTGAAGCCCAAGGTTGGCGCCAAGAGACCCAGTACTTC.

This clonotype was seen a few times. V is TRBV24-1 and J is TRBJ2-4, with TRBD2 matching over 7 bases. Losses at the gene ends were 1 base for V and 5 bases for J; bases not matched to a gene: 4. Germline assignment: CDR1 KGHDR and CDR2 SFDVKD. The CDR3 consists of 15 residues. The CDR3: CATSDFSAGENIQYF. DNA for the CDR3: TGTGCCACCAGTGATTTTTCCGCGGGAGAAAACATTCAGTACTTC.

This chain links TRBV5-1 with TRBJ1-1; D might be TRBD1 (6 bases). This CDR3 comprises 14 residues. The germline CDR1 and CDR2 sequences are SGHRS and YFSETQ. With 2 bases removed from V and 5 bases from J, the gap between germline ends came to 13 bases. Here the CDR3 reads CASSFTRGTTEAFF. CDR3 nucleotides: TGCGCCAGCAGCTTTACCAGGGGCACGACTGAAGCTTTCTTT.

This sequence joins TRBV7-6 and TRBJ2-1; perhaps TRBD2 as D (6 bases). Germline CDR1 reads SGHVS; CDR2 reads FNYEAQ. Trimming cost V 3 bases and J 8 bases, with 17 bases left between them. The CDR3 spans 15 residues. CDR3 in amino acids: CASSLGAGIGDEQFF. Written as DNA, the CDR3 is TGTGCCAGCAGCTTGGGAGCGGGTATCGGAGATGAGCAGTTCTTC.

This clonotype was seen ten or more times. V gene TRBV27 combines with J gene TRBJ1-2, with 10 nucleotides matching TRBD1. V shed 4 bases and J 7 bases; nucleotides not matched to a gene: 6. This CDR3 is 14 amino acids long. Germline values: CDR1 MNHEY, CDR2 SMNVEV (reference sequence). The CDR3 sequence is CASSSPTGGSGYTF. In DNA form, the CDR3 reads TGTGCCAGCAGTTCCCCGACAGGGGGCTCTGGCTACACCTTC.

The V and J genes are TRBV28 and TRBJ2-5, with no clear D. Germline loops: CDR1 MDHEN, CDR2 SYDVKM. V was clipped by 5 bases and J by 4 bases, with 14 bases between them. The CDR3 has 14 amino acids. The CDR3 here is CASSPLRRIETQYF. In DNA form, the CDR3 reads TGTGCCAGCAGTCCCTTGAGGCGGATAGAGACCCAGTACTTC.

V gene TRBV4-2 combines with J gene TRBJ1-1; D remains unclear. CDR3 length: 14 residues. Looked up from germline, CDR1 is LGHNA and CDR2 is YNFKEQ. The ends were cut back, 0 bases at V and 6 bases at J, with 11 bases in the middle. The CDR3 sequence is CASSQDEGFAEAFF. The DNA for the CDR3 is TGTGCCAGCAGCCAAGATGAAGGGTTCGCTGAAGCTTTCTTT.

This clonotype turned up a few times. This chain connects TRBV18 to TRBJ1-1, with 7 positions matching TRBD1. Germline loops: CDR1 KGHSH, CDR2 LQKENI. The ends lost 2 bases at V and 8 bases at J; junction bases unmatched: 8. This CDR3 has 14 amino acids. CDR3 nucleotides: TGTGCCAGCTCACCAGTGCGGACAGGCTACGAAGCTTTCTTT. It yields the protein CASSPVRTGYEAFF.

Remarks on this clonotype: The junction differs from germline at one of its ends, possibly a read error. This chain connects TRBV15 to TRBJ2-7, with TRBD1 identical over 7 bases. Germline V gene data show CDR1 as LNHNV and CDR2 as YYDKDF (reference sequence). The length of the CDR3 is 15 residues. The CDR3 spells CATNRESTGAYEQYF. Written as DNA, the CDR3 is TGTGCCACCAACAGAGAGTCTACAGGGGCATACGAGCAGTACTTC.